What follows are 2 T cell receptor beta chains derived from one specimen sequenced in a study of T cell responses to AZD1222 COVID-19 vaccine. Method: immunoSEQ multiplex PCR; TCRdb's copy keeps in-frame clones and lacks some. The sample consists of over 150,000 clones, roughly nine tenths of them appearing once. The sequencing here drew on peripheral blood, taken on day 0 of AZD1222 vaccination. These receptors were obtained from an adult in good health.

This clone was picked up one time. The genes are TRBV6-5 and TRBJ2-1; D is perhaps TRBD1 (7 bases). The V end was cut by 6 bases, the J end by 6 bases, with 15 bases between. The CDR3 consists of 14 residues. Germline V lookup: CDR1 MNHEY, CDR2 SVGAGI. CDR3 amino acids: CASREAQGGNEQFF. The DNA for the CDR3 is TGTGCCAGCAGGGAGGCCCAGGGGGGCAATGAGCAGTTCTTC.

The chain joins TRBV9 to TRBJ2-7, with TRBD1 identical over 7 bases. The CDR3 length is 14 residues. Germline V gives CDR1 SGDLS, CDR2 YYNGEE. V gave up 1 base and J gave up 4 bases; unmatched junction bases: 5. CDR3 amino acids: CASSVSTGAYEQYF. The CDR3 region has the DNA TGTGCCAGCAGCGTAAGCACAGGGGCGTACGAGCAGTACTTC.